What follows are 5 T cell receptor beta chains derived from one specimen sequenced in a study of Graves' ophthalmopathy and Graves' hyperthyroidism. RNA transcripts yielded amplified TCR beta CDR3 regions. A first-round RT-PCR used HTBI primers, followed by a second-round multiplex PCR. TCRdb re-derived calls from the multiplex PCR reads in MiXCR, one entry per CDR3 protein. The sample has roughly 500,000 distinct CDR3 sequences; approximately 15% are singletons. Sequenced material: blood. Source of these receptors: a woman in her twenties or thirties with Graves' ophthalmopathy.

The sample holds many counts of this clonotype. The chain has TRBV3-1 and TRBJ2-5; 7 bases map to TRBD1. The J segment lost 0 bases and the V segment lost 0 bases, leaving 10 bases of the junction unmatched. The germline CDR1 and CDR2 sequences are LGHDT and YNNKEL (reference sequence). CDR3 length: 18 residues. The CDR3 nucleotides are TGTGCCAGCAGCCAAGATCCAAGCAGGGGGTCCAACCAAGAGACCCAGTACTTC. It codes for CASSQDPSRGSNQETQYF.

The sample holds many counts of this clonotype. The V gene is TRBV28, the J gene TRBJ2-7, with D possibly matching TRBD1 (6 bases). V was pared by 6 bases and J by 7 bases, with 19 bases between. Germline V gene sequence: CDR1 MDHEN, CDR2 SYDVKM. CDR3 length: 14 amino acids. For the CDR3, the DNA is TGTGCCAGCAGACCCGGGACACCCTCGGGGGAGCAGTACTTC. As protein: CASRPGTPSGEQYF.

This clonotype was observed a handful of times. This CDR3 reads CASSFILAGTRGETQYF. The DNA for the CDR3 is TGTGCCAGCAGTTTTATTCTAGCGGGGACTCGGGGTGAGACCCAGTACTTC. This chain connects TRBV28 to TRBJ2-5; 9 nucleotides line up with TRBD2. Germline V lookup: CDR1 MDHEN, CDR2 SYDVKM. The CDR3 extends over 17 amino acids. V lost 3 bases to trimming and J lost 5 bases; unmatched junction nucleotides: 13.

This chain links TRBV6-1 with TRBJ2-4; perhaps TRBD2 as D (5 bases). CDR1 and CDR2 from the germline V gene are MNHNS and SASEGT. Trimming took off 2 bases at V and 0 bases at J, with 26 bases between the two ends. The CDR3 is 21 residues long. The DNA for the CDR3 is TGTGCCAGCAGTGAAAAGGACCCCCTTGGGGAACCCGAGGGAGCCAAAAACATTCAGTACTTC. This encodes CASSEKDPLGEPEGAKNIQYF.

Remarks on this clonotype: A much more abundant neighbour one base away suggests this may be a read error. This CDR3 fails to terminate in the conserved phenylalanine or tryptophan, so it likely reflects a read error. This chain uses TRBV3-1 with TRBJ1-1; D might be TRBD1 (6 bases). The V gene's germline CDR1 is LGHDT and CDR2 YNNKEL (reference sequence). This CDR3 is built from 13 residues. V dropped 8 bases and J dropped 5 bases, with 15 bases sitting between them. For the CDR3, the DNA is TGTGCCAGCGGGGGGGGCAGGTGGACTGAAGCTTTCTAT. Its translation is CASGGGRWTEAFY.